The 15 T cell receptor beta chains below all came from one sample that was sequenced in a study of vaccination effects on CD4 cells after COVID-19. ViraFEST assay sequencing came after antigen-specific CD4+ T cells were expanded with viral peptide pools. Following culture for ten to eleven days, CD4+ T cells were isolated. Everyone in the study got two shots of either the BNT162b2 or mRNA-1273 vaccine. Repertoires were generated with immunoSEQ multiplex PCR, while TCRdb's copy carries only in-frame clones and drops some. The sample yields just under 60,000 clones, roughly 78% seen once. No antigen has been assigned to these receptors. Sequences were derived from CD4+ T cells from PBMCs cultured with HCoV-OC43 spike peptides, sampled after COVID-19 vaccination. The subset: HCoV-OC43 spike overlapping peptide pool stimulation. Receptor source: a human donor who received a COVID-19 vaccine.

This clone is a singleton in its sample. The chain uses TRBV6-6 and TRBJ1-5, with 7 nucleotides matching TRBD1. The CDR3 sequence is 14 residues long. V was clipped by 7 bases and J by 6 bases; unmatched bases: 9. Per germline, CDR1 MNHNY and CDR2 SVGAGI (reference sequence). The CDR3 protein is CASTGTGVLQPQHF. CDR3 nucleotide sequence: TGTGCCAGCACCGGAACAGGGGTGCTTCAGCCCCAGCATTTT.

J is TRBJ1-6 and V is TRBV5-6; perhaps TRBD1 as D (5 bases). This CDR3 contains 13 residues. V dropped 5 bases and J dropped 6 bases, with 9 bases sitting between them. The germline V gene has CDR1 SGHDT and CDR2 YYEEEE. The CDR3 protein is CASSGAINSPLHF. The CDR3 coding sequence is TGTGCCAGCAGTGGGGCGATTAATTCACCCCTCCACTTT.

By share of the sample, this clone is medium-sized. The chain uses TRBV6-5 and TRBJ2-3; D unclear. Trimming took 6 bases from V and 0 from J, leaving 13 bases between them. The CDR3 has 15 amino acids. Germline assignment: CDR1 MNHEY and CDR2 SVGAGI. CDR3 region: CASRHRAESTDTQYF. The CDR3 DNA sequence: TGTGCCAGCAGGCACCGGGCAGAGAGCACAGATACGCAGTATTTT.

The rearrangement uses TRBV20-1 and TRBJ2-7; 7 nucleotides match TRBD1. V gave up 3 bases and J gave up 4 bases; unmatched junction bases: 6. Germline V gives CDR1 DFQATT, CDR2 SNEGSKA (reference sequence). The CDR3 sequence is 13 residues long. The CDR3 nucleotides are TGCAGTGCTAGTACGGGACAGAGTTACGAGCAGTACGTC. It specifies CSASTGQSYEQYV.

The chain has TRBV2 and TRBJ2-5; perhaps D is TRBD1 or TRBD2 (5 bases each). Germline loops: CDR1 SNHLY, CDR2 FYNNEI. This CDR3 has 14 residues. Between the trimmed V and J ends, which lost 4 bases and 5 bases, there was a span of 14 bases. In DNA form, the CDR3 reads TGTGCCAGCAGTGCGGGACCCTCCATTGAGACCCAGTACTTC. Translating gives CASSAGPSIETQYF.

The chain recombines TRBV4-3 with TRBJ1-1; D unresolved. Germline CDR1 is LGHNA and CDR2 is YSLEER. Between the trimmed V and J ends, which lost 0 bases and 1 base, there was a span of 12 bases. This CDR3 spans 16 amino acids. In DNA, the CDR3 is TGCGCCAGCAGCCAAGATTGGAGGGATCAGAACACTGAAGCTTTCTTT. This translates into CASSQDWRDQNTEAFF.

This clone has a handful of counts. CDR3 bases: TGTGCCAGCAGTTACACAATGAACACTGAAGCTTTCTTT. Encoded protein: CASSYTMNTEAFF. The chain has TRBV6-5 and TRBJ1-1, with unresolved D. CDR1 and CDR2 from the germline V gene are MNHEY and SVGAGI. This CDR3 comprises 13 residues. The V end was cut by 2 bases, the J end by 0 bases, with 4 bases between.

This sequence joins TRBV6-1 and TRBJ2-2; TRBD2 might be the D (5 bases). The CDR3 covers 14 residues. V lost 0 bases, J lost 7 bases, and 9 bases lay in between. The germline gives CDR1 MNHNS, CDR2 SASEGT. CDR3 loop: CASSEARGIGELFF. CDR3 coding DNA: TGTGCCAGCAGTGAAGCTCGGGGAATCGGGGAGCTGTTTTTT.

This clone has a single count. V is TRBV3-1 (or the pseudogene TRBV3-2) and J is TRBJ1-3; TRBD1 is a possible D gene (6 bases). This CDR3 contains 15 residues. In germline, CDR1 is LGHDT, CDR2 YNNKEL (reference sequence). The V end was cut by 4 bases, the J end by 2 bases, with 12 bases between. CDR3 sequence: CASSPGTPPGNTIYF. Written as DNA, the CDR3 is TGTGCCAGCAGCCCGGGGACACCCCCTGGAAACACCATATATTTT.

This chain links TRBV16 with TRBJ2-5; D remains unclear. CDR1 is KGHSY and CDR2 is FQNENV in the germline V gene. The CDR3 length is 13 residues. With 1 base removed from V and 1 base from J, the gap between germline ends came to 4 bases. This CDR3 is CASSQFTQETQYF. The CDR3 DNA reads TGTGCCAGCAGCCAATTCACCCAAGAGACCCAGTACTTC.

V is TRBV6-6 and J is TRBJ1-6; D remains unclear. Germline V gene sequence: CDR1 MNHNY, CDR2 SVGAGI (reference sequence). V was shortened by 0 bases and J by 6 bases, with 9 bases between the two germline ends. CDR3 length: 15 amino acids. CDR3 in DNA: TGTGCCAGCAGTTACTCGGGCAGGACTAATTCACCCCTCCACTTT. It codes for CASSYSGRTNSPLHF.

The chain recombines TRBV28 with TRBJ1-2; D is uncertain. Germline CDR1 and CDR2: MDHEN and SYDVKM. Trimming pared 2 bases from V and 4 bases from J, leaving 5 bases between. The CDR3 spans 12 residues. Here the CDR3 DNA reads TGTGCCAGCAGTTTAAACAGCTATGGCTACACCTTC. It specifies CASSLNSYGYTF.

The chain joins TRBV5-1 to TRBJ2-4; D is perhaps TRBD1 (6 bases). Germline lookup yields CDR1 SGHRS and CDR2 YFSETQ. This CDR3 has 15 amino acids. The germline V and J ends were trimmed by 2 bases and 1 base, with 10 bases remaining between them. Here the CDR3 reads CASSFLGAAKNIQYF. The CDR3 DNA sequence: TGCGCCAGCAGCTTTTTGGGGGCGGCCAAAAACATTCAGTACTTC.

The DNA of the CDR3 is TGTGCCAGCAGCCAAGATCGAGACAGGGTAGGGTTGTTCAAAAACATTCAGTACTTC. This gives the protein CASSQDRDRVGLFKNIQYF. The rearrangement links TRBV3-1 (or the pseudogene TRBV3-2) to TRBJ2-4, with 7 bases fitting TRBD1. The CDR3 covers 19 residues. Germline CDR1 reads LGHDT; CDR2 reads YNNKEL (reference sequence). The trim removed 0 bases at V and 3 bases at J, leaving 14 bases unmatched.

The chain has TRBV19 and TRBJ1-4; 8 bases are shared with TRBD1. J lost 5 bases, V lost 2 bases, and 7 bases had no gene match. The germline V gene encodes CDR1 LNHDA and CDR2 SQIVND (reference sequence). The CDR3 is 16 residues long. In nucleotides, the CDR3 is TGTGCCAGTAGTATATCGGGACAGGTAATCAATGAAAAACTGTTTTTT. This codes for CASSISGQVINEKLFF.